One and the same sample provided the 3 T cell receptor beta chains below, sequenced in a study of shared clonotypes between healthy human individuals. Sequencing used immunoSEQ multiplex PCR; TCRdb keeps in-frame clones, though not all of them. The sample consists of about 2.3 million clones, approximately 95% of them appearing once. The sequencing sample was made of naive CD4+ T cells from PBMCs. This sample's subset: CD45RA+ positively selected. The receptors were sampled from a man in his late teens or twenties in good health. Some clones in this sample may be carry-over from other donors' samples.

This clone was seen only once. The chain recombines TRBV11-2 with TRBJ1-1, with D possibly matching TRBD1 (5 bases). The CDR3 has 15 amino acids. Trimming took 5 bases from V and 2 from J, leaving 15 bases between them. In germline, CDR1 is SGHAT, CDR2 FQNNGV. The chain's CDR3 is CASSPPGAGNTEAFF. CDR3 in DNA: TGTGCCAGCAGCCCACCTGGGGCAGGAAACACTGAAGCTTTCTTT.

The gene calls are TRBV5-1 and TRBJ1-1; a possible D gene is TRBD1 (5 bases). Germline CDR1 SGHRS, CDR2 YFSETQ. Trimming stripped 4 bases from V and 6 bases from J, with 13 bases between. CDR3 size: 13 residues. CDR3 in amino acids: CASSPPGNSEAFF. In DNA, the CDR3 is TGCGCCAGCAGCCCCCCAGGGAATTCTGAAGCTTTCTTT.

This clone was detected only a few times. This sequence joins TRBV7-5 and TRBJ1-1. TRBV7-5 is tagged as a pseudogene. CDR3 length: 11 amino acids. The CDR3 is CVRSGNTEAFF. DNA of the CDR3: TGTGTCAGAAGCGGGAACACTGAAGCTTTCTTT.